This T cell receptor beta chain was captured in a study of T cells after yellow fever vaccination (dated by TCRdb to about 2019). About the full investigation: The SMART-Seq v4 Ultra Low Input RNA kit was used to prepare libraries from fractions with low cell numbers. Blood samples were taken at several timepoints before and after primary and secondary immunization, and bulk PBMC replicates and cell subsets were isolated. The cohort comprised two healthy male donors, one aged 18 to 30 and one aged 30 to 40 years. To follow T-cell clones before and after both primary and booster YFV17D yellow fever vaccination, bulk TCR alpha and beta repertoires underwent longitudinal sequencing.

The sample holds a few counts of this clonotype. The clone's antigen remains unknown. Per-base qualities were not stored, and no clone one base away is much larger. What the treatment or condition label conveys for this sample: live attenuated yellow fever vaccine strain. At each blood-draw timepoint, two biological replicates of bulk PBMCs were obtained. A standard Ficoll-Paque protocol was used to isolate PBMCs from peripheral blood. TriZol was used to extract RNA from bulk PBMCs, from CD4 and CD8 fractions, and from dextramer-positive and dextramer-negative fractions. CDR1 LGHNA and CDR2 YSLEER were looked up in the germline V gene. The V and J ends are trimmed by 4 bases and 2 bases, leaving 20 bases between them. The CDR3 contains 17 residues, cysteine and phenylalanine counted. The kept DNA is CDR3 alone, 51 bases in frame from the first base. What the research found in general, with its limitations: Compared with the primary T-cell response, the secondary T-cell response was weaker but faster, peaking on day 5 rather than day 15. Because only a couple of donors were included in the study, the extent to which the findings can be generalized is limited. Because abundant contaminating clonotypes from the bulk population could be contained in FACS-sorted repertoires, computational filtering was required. A small fraction of clonotypes appeared in both the CD4 and CD8 compartments, likely as a result of convergent recombination. After the booster, most of the clones that had expanded following primary vaccination were detected again (almost 98% of CD4 and around 90% of CD8), which suggests that memory was broadly maintained.

TCR cDNA was synthesized by 5'RACE template switching, through which a universal primer site and unique molecular identifiers were introduced. cDNA synthesis was primed from both the TCR alpha and TCR beta constant segments. Two PCR steps were used to amplify libraries, with sample barcodes and sequencing adapters being added in the second step. Libraries were sequenced on Illumina HiSeq 2500 (2x100 bp) or NovaSeq (2x150 bp). The source study handled its data this way. MIGEC was used to demultiplex reads and collapse the reads into UMI consensus sequences, and MiXCR was used for V(D)J alignment. Clonotypes responding to the vaccine were identified with edgeR on replicate PBMC samples, with the criteria of FDR below 0.01 and a log2 fold change above 5 up to day 15. Bulk clonotypes were assigned CD4 or CD8 identity according to which sequenced CD4 or CD8 repertoire held them at higher abundance. TCRdb reworked the public reads: Q25 trimming with fastp, MiXCR clone assembly, productive beta chains retained. CDR3 protein duplicates are merged, each entry listing the most common genes and DNA. The V and J calls shown here were made by TCRdb, not taken from the authors' results. Within this sample are a few hundred thousand distinct CDR3 sequences, with 11% of them counted one time only. 18% of the sample is taken by the ten largest.

The sequence is built from TRBV4-3 and TRBJ1-2; TRBD1 is a weak D gene call, 6 bases matching. Sequenced here: PBMCs, sampled on the day of the first yellow fever vaccination. The clonotype originates from a young man who received the YFV17D yellow fever vaccine. CDR3 loop: CASSRDSSNRVNYGYTF. The DNA sequence is as follows: TGCGCCAGCAGCCGCGACTCTAGTAACAGGGTGAACTATGGCTACACCTTC.